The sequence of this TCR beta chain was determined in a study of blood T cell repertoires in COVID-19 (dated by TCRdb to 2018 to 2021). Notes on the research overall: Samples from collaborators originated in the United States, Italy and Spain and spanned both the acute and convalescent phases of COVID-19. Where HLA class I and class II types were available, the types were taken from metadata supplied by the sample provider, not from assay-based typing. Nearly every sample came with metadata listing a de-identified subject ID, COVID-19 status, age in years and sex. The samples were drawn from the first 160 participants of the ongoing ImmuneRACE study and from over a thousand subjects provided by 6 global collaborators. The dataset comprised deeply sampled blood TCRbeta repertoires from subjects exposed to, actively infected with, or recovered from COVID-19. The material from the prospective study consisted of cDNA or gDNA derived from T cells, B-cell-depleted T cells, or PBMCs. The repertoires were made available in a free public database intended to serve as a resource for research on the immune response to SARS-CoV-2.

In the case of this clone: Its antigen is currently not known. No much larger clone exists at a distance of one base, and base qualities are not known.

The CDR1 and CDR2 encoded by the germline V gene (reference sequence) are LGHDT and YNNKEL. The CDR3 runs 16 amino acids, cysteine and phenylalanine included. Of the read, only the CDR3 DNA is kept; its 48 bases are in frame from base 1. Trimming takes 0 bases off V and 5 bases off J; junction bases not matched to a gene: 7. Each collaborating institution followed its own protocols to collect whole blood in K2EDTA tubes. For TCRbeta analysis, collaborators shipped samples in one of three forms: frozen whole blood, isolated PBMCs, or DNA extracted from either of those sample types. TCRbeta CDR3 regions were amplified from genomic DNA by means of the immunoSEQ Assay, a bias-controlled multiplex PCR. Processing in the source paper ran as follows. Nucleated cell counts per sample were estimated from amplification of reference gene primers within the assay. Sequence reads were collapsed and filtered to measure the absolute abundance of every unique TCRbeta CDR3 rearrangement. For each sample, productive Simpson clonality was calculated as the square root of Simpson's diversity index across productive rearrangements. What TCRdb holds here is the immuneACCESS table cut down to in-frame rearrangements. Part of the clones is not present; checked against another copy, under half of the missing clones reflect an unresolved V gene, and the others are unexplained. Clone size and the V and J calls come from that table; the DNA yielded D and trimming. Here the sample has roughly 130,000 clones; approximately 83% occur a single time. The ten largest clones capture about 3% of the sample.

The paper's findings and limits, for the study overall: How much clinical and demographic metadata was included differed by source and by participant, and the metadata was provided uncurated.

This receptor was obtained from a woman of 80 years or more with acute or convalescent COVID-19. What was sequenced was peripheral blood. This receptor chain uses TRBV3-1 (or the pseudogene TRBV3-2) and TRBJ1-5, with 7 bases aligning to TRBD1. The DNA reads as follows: TGTGCCAGCAGCCAAGACCTAGGGACAGTCGATCAGCCCCAGCATTTT. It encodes CASSQDLGTVDQPQHF.